This is a list of T cell receptor beta chains from one sample in a study of identical twins. Via MiXCR, TCRdb re-called the 5' RACE reads, giving one row per CDR3 protein. The table shows hundreds of thousands of distinct CDR3 sequences, with roughly 6% occurring only once. Sample: naive T cells sorted from blood. The receptors here all came from a man between 18 and 29 years old in good health. Each CDR3 is given with its conserved first and last residue. A D gene is named only where the DNA matches it firmly. Not every row has a clone size; where given, it reads once, few, many or a size class.

abundance: many
len: 11
v_gene: TRBV29-1
d_gene: NA
j_gene: TRBJ1-1
CDR3aa: CSVDTGKEAFF
CDR3nt: TGCAGCGTTGATACAGGCAAGGAAGCTTTCTTT

abundance: many
len: 14
v_gene: TRBV29-1
d_gene: NA
j_gene: TRBJ1-1
CDR3aa: CSGNRDSANTEAFF
CDR3nt: TGCAGCGGCAACAGGGATTCAGCGAACACTGAAGCTTTCTTT

abundance: many
len: 15
v_gene: TRBV5-1
d_gene: NA
j_gene: TRBJ1-4
CDR3aa: CASNTGLETNEKLFF
CDR3nt: TGCGCCAGCAACACAGGGTTGGAGACTAATGAAAAACTGTTTTTT

abundance: many
len: 13
v_gene: TRBV12-3/TRBV12-4
d_gene: NA
j_gene: TRBJ2-1
CDR3aa: CASSLRNNNEQFF
CDR3nt: TGTGCCAGCAGTTTAAGAAATAACAATGAGCAGTTCTTC

abundance: many
len: 13
v_gene: TRBV7-2
d_gene: NA
j_gene: TRBJ2-1
CDR3aa: CASNHFSYNEQFF
CDR3nt: TGTGCCAGCAACCATTTCTCCTACAATGAGCAGTTCTTC

abundance: many
len: 14
v_gene: TRBV10-2
d_gene: TRBD2
j_gene: TRBJ2-1
CDR3aa: CATLRTSAYNEQFF
CDR3nt: TGCGCCACCTTAAGGACTAGCGCCTACAATGAGCAGTTCTTC

abundance: NA
len: 14
v_gene: TRBV6-1
d_gene: NA
j_gene: TRBJ1-5
CDR3aa: CASKGNLVDQPQHF
CDR3nt: TGTGCCAGCAAGGGCAACTTGGTGGATCAGCCCCAGCATTTT

abundance: many
len: 16
v_gene: TRBV20-1
d_gene: NA
j_gene: TRBJ2-1
CDR3aa: CSARDRGGVPYNEQFF
CDR3nt: TGCAGTGCTAGAGATCGGGGCGGGGTCCCTTACAATGAGCAGTTCTTC

abundance: NA
len: 14
v_gene: TRBV6-5
d_gene: NA
j_gene: TRBJ2-1
CDR3aa: CASSYGVLDNEQFF
CDR3nt: TGTGCCAGCAGTTACGGGGTTTTAGACAATGAGCAGTTCTTC

abundance: many
len: 14
v_gene: TRBV20-1
d_gene: NA
j_gene: TRBJ1-5
CDR3aa: CSAREILGNQPQHF
CDR3nt: TGCAGTGCTAGGGAGATTCTCGGCAATCAGCCCCAGCATTTT

abundance: many
len: 17
v_gene: TRBV7-2
d_gene: NA
j_gene: TRBJ2-3
CDR3aa: CASSLFATERSLGTQYF
CDR3nt: TGTGCCAGCAGCTTATTCGCCACAGAGCGGTCGTTAGGTACGCAGTATTTT

abundance: NA
len: 18
v_gene: TRBV6-4
d_gene: TRBD1
j_gene: TRBJ2-2
CDR3aa: CASSAQGALAANTGELFF
CDR3nt: TGTGCCAGCAGTGCCCAGGGGGCATTAGCGGCGAACACCGGGGAGCTGTTTTTT

abundance: many
len: 10
v_gene: TRBV20-1
d_gene: NA
j_gene: TRBJ2-1
CDR3aa: CSAGRSQQFF
CDR3nt: TGCAGTGCTGGGAGGTCACAGCAGTTCTTC